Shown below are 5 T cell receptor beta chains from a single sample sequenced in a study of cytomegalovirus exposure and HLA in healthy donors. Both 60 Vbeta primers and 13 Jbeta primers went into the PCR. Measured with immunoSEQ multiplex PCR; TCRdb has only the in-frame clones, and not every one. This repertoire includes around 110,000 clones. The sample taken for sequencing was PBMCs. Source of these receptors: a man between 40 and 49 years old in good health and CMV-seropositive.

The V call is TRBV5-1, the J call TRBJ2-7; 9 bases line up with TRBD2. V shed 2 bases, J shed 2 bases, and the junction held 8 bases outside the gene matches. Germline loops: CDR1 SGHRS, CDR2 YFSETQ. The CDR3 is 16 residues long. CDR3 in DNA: TGCGCCAGCAGCTTAATTACGACTAGCGGAACCTACGAGCAGTACTTC. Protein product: CASSLITTSGTYEQYF.

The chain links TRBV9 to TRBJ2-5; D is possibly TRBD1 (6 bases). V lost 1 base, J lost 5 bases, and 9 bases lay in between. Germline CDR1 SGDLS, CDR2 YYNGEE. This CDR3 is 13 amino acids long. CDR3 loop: CASSVSQGETQYF. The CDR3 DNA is TGTGCCAGCAGCGTATCCCAGGGGGAGACCCAGTACTTC.

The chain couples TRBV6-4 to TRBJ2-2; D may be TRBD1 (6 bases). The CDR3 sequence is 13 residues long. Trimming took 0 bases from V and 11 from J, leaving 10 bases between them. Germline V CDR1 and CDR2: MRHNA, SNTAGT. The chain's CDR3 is CASSDSEQGELFF. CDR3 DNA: TGTGCCAGCAGTGACTCTGAACAGGGTGAGCTGTTTTTT.

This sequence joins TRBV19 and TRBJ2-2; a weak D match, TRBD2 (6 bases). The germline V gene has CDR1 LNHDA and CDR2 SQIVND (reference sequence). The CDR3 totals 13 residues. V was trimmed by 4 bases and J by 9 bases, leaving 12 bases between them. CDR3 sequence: CASSTGTARELFF. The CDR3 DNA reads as TGTGCCAGTAGTACTGGGACTGCGAGGGAGCTGTTTTTT.

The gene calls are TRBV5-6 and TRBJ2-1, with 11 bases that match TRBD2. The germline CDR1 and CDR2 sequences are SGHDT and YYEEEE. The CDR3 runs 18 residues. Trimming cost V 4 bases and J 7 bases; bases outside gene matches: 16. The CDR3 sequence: CASSPLPGLAGRGNEQFF. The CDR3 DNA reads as TGTGCCAGCAGCCCTCTCCCTGGACTAGCGGGCCGGGGGAATGAGCAGTTCTTC.